The source of this T cell receptor (beta chain) is a study of T cell responses to AZD1222 COVID-19 vaccine. The CDR3 consists of 17 residues. Germline V CDR1 and CDR2: MNHEY, SVGEGT. V dropped 2 bases and J dropped 5; count of bases not matched to a gene: 12. Clones were read by immunoSEQ multiplex PCR, and TCRdb kept only the in-frame ones, dropping some. This sample has some 79,000 clones, with 80% to 90% found just once. The starting material was peripheral blood, obtained 28 days after the second AZD1222 dose. The chain carries TRBV6-2 or TRBV6-3 and TRBJ1-1; 9 nucleotides align to TRBD1. The TCR sequence derives from an adult who received the AZD1222 COVID-19 vaccine. CDR3 nucleotide sequence: TGTGCCAGCAGTTACCCGACCGGGACAGGGACGCGGACTGAAGCTTTCTTT. This translates into CASSYPTGTGTRTEAFF.